The subject of this entry is one T cell receptor (beta chain). This clone appeared once. No cognate antigen has been identified for it. One base away there is no much larger clone; base qualities are not given. Germline trimming: 5 bases from V, 4 bases from J; junction bases outside gene matches: 2. CDR1 and CDR2 were assigned from the germline V gene as SGHTA and FQGNSA. Including the terminal cysteine and phenylalanine, the CDR3 comprises 14 residues. CDR3 DNA only is kept here, 42 bases in frame from base 1. The sample's time point label, decoded: baseline before first vaccination. In light of the paper, this sample's treatment or condition label describes: meningococcal conjugate vaccine given as trial control. Vaccinee samples were obtained from the UK trials COV001 and COV002, which included a single-blind randomized controlled phase 2/3 trial of AZD1222 (ChAdOx1 nCoV-19) in healthy adults. Trial participant PBMC samples were collected at day 0 and day 28 after the second dose for TCRbeta chain sequencing.

The CDR3 regions of human TCRbeta chains were analyzed by immunosequencing. The published analysis was carried out like this. Repertoire TCRs were matched against a reference library of SARS-CoV-2-specific TCRs generated with the MIRA antigen-specificity platform. Breadth was defined as the fraction of unique TCRs that were SARS-CoV-2-associated, and depth was defined as the fraction of total T cells that were SARS-CoV-2-associated. Using the MIRA data, each spike-specific TCR was mapped to the spike region that the TCR reacts to and placed in a CD4 or CD8 class. Log10-transformed breadth and depth values were compared by one-way ANOVA with Sidak's multiple comparisons tests. Held by TCRdb, this immuneACCESS table contains in-frame sequences only and omits some clones. Under half of the omission traces to an unresolved V gene where checked; the cause of the rest is unknown. V and J calls and clone size are copied from that table; D and trimming were computed from the DNA. This sample has approximately 99,000 clones in its table, and more than 70% of those were observed once. The ten largest clones add up to approximately 3.1% of the sample.

The data were taken from a study of T cell responses to AZD1222 COVID-19 vaccine (dated by TCRdb to about 2021). About the investigation overall: TCR sequencing was performed for some 250 trial participants, of whom 207 were given two doses of AZD1222 and around 26 were given two doses of MenACWY control vaccine. Trial participants were enrolled by age into subgroups of 18-55, 56-69 and 70-plus years, and around 150, 28 and 57 TCR-sequenced participants, respectively, were included in these subgroups.

Overall study outcomes, separate from this receptor: Reportedly, close to half of the unique spike-specific TCRs recognized epitopes lying outside the regions that are mutated in the B.1.351 and B.1.1.7 variants. In the small 56-69-year group, the increase in depth fell short of significance, most likely because of low power. Because no day 14 peak-response samples were available, the repertoires could be characterized only after the peak T cell response. After two AZD1222 doses, spike-specific TCR breadth and depth were significantly higher than at day 0 and than in MenACWY recipients. Only six AZD1222 recipients were SARS-CoV-2 seropositive at baseline, limiting conclusions about previously exposed vaccinees. CD4 TCRs associated with the vaccine covered the entire spike protein, and the dominant responses were in regions 160-218 and 743-854. Participants were mostly white British, with more females than males. The authors suggested clonal diversity may have been underestimated.

The specimen was peripheral blood, collected on day 0 of MenACWY control vaccination. The receptor chain draws on TRBV7-2 and TRBJ2-3, and 11 bases in between align with TRBD2. This TCR came from an adult in good health. Read as DNA, the sequence is TGTGCCAGCAGCGCGGGACTAGCGGCAGATACGCAGTATTTT. This encodes CASSAGLAADTQYF.